These 21 T cell receptor beta chains came from one sample sequenced in a study of CD8 T cells in Susac syndrome. Reverse transcription of roughly 0.5 to 1 ug RNA was carried out with random hexamers. TCRdb reanalysed the immunoSEQ multiplex PCR reads using MiXCR and keeps one entry per CDR3 protein. In the table there are fewer than 150,000 distinct CDR3 sequences, approximately 95% of which are singletons. Sample: CD8+ T cells from PBMCs. Source of these receptors: a human donor with Susac syndrome.

The V gene is TRBV27, the J gene TRBJ2-2; maybe TRBD2 (5 bases). Germline values: CDR1 MNHEY, CDR2 SMNVEV (reference sequence). V gave up 5 bases and J gave up 7 bases, with 17 bases separating them. CDR3 length: 15 amino acids. The CDR3 DNA reads as TGTGCCAGCAGTCCCGGACGGGATAGGGTCGGGGAGCTGTTTTTT. Its protein is CASSPGRDRVGELFF.

The gene calls are TRBV29-1 and TRBJ2-1; D perhaps matches TRBD2 (6 bases). Trimming cost V 5 bases and J 1 base, with 12 bases left between them. The CDR3 runs to 14 residues. CDR1 SQVTM and CDR2 ANQGSEA come from the germline V gene. The CDR3 reads CSVRGGDSYNEQFF. The CDR3 DNA follows: TGCAGCGTTCGTGGCGGGGATTCCTACAATGAGCAGTTCTTC.

In this sample, this clonotype turned up once. This rearrangement joins TRBV6-5 to TRBJ2-7; TRBD2 aligns across 7 bases. This CDR3 has 14 residues. Germline V gene data show CDR1 as MNHEY and CDR2 as SVGAGI. Losses at the gene ends were 5 bases for V and 3 bases for J; bases not matched to a gene: 7. CDR3 coding DNA: TGTGCCAGCAGTAAAAGCGGGAAGAACTACGAGCAGTACTTC. This translates into CASSKSGKNYEQYF.

The V gene is TRBV5-6, the J gene TRBJ1-1; tentatively, D is TRBD1 (5 bases). V gave up 4 bases and J gave up 11 bases, with 15 bases separating them. The CDR3 length is 12 residues. Germline V gene sequence: CDR1 SGHDT, CDR2 YYEEEE. CDR3 amino acids: CASSQGAVMAFF. In nucleotides, the CDR3 is TGTGCCAGCAGCCAGGGCGCGGTAATGGCTTTCTTT.

V usage is TRBV6-5 and J usage is TRBJ2-7; unclear D gene. The CDR3 is 13 amino acids. The germline CDR1 and CDR2 sequences are MNHEY and SVGAGI. V was pared by 7 bases and J by 3 bases, with 13 bases between. In DNA, the CDR3 is TGTGCCAGCACCGACGGAACAAGCTACGAGCAGTACTTC. This sequence encodes CASTDGTSYEQYF.

The rearrangement uses TRBV5-4 and TRBJ2-3, with a weak D call TRBD2 (6 bases). This CDR3 comprises 17 residues. V was trimmed by 2 bases and J by 0 bases, leaving 16 bases between them. CDR1 and CDR2 from the germline V gene are SGHNT and YYREEE (reference sequence). The CDR3 sequence is CASSFSLASESTDTQYF. The CDR3 DNA reads as TGTGCCAGCAGCTTTTCGTTGGCTAGCGAGAGCACAGATACGCAGTATTTT.

The chain uses TRBV2 and TRBJ2-6, with TRBD1 identical over 11 bases. The V and J ends lost 11 bases and 2 bases, in that order; junction bases with no gene match: 5. This CDR3 is 15 amino acids long. Per germline, CDR1 SNHLY and CDR2 FYNNEI. CDR3 protein: CAGQGALAGANVLTF. The CDR3 DNA sequence: TGTGCCGGACAGGGGGCTCTGGCTGGGGCCAACGTCCTGACTTTC.

CDR3 sequence reads: CASTPGTGPADYGYTF. CDR3 nucleotides: TGCGCCAGCACCCCCGGGACAGGGCCAGCGGACTATGGCTACACCTTC. The chain joins TRBV5-1 to TRBJ1-2, with 9 bases that match TRBD1. CDR3 length: 16 amino acids. Looked up from germline, CDR1 is SGHRS and CDR2 is YFSETQ. V shed 6 bases and J 3 bases; nucleotides not matched to a gene: 12.

The V gene is TRBV7-2, the J gene TRBJ2-6, with 7 bases fitting TRBD1. This CDR3 has 18 residues. Germline lookup yields CDR1 SGHTA and CDR2 FQGNSA. The trim removed 0 bases at V and 0 bases at J, leaving 5 bases unmatched. The CDR3 region has the DNA TGTGCCAGCAGCTTAGCCGAATACAGGGGCTCTGGGGCCAACGTCCTGACTTTC. Encoded protein: CASSLAEYRGSGANVLTF.

V is TRBV5-6 and J is TRBJ1-2; D not resolved. V dropped 0 bases and J dropped 8 bases, with 11 bases sitting between them. Germline-derived CDR1 and CDR2 are SGHDT and YYEEEE. This CDR3 comprises 13 residues. This chain's CDR3 is CASSLVTDRGYTF. CDR3 DNA sequence: TGTGCCAGCAGCTTGGTAACCGATAGAGGCTACACCTTC.

The J gene is TRBJ2-1, the V gene TRBV12-3 or TRBV12-4; D unresolved. This CDR3 has 13 residues. The ends were cut back, 4 bases at V and 3 bases at J, with 7 bases in the middle. The CDR3 bases are TGTGCCAGCAGTTCCGCGGTCTACAATGAGCAGTTCTTC. This translates into CASSSAVYNEQFF.

This clonotype was detected only once. This chain uses TRBV7-9 with TRBJ2-7, with TRBD1 matching 7 bases. With 5 bases clipped from V and 4 bases from J, the junction kept 2 bases outside the gene matches. Per the germline V gene, CDR1 is SEHNR and CDR2 is FQNEAQ (reference sequence). The CDR3 has 12 residues. The CDR3 loop reads CASSPGQYEQYF. CDR3 nucleotide sequence: TGTGCCAGCAGCCCGGGACAGTACGAGCAGTACTTC.

This chain uses TRBV14 with TRBJ2-1, with no clear D. The ends were cut back, 5 bases at V and 10 bases at J, with 12 bases in the middle. The CDR3 sequence is 12 residues long. CDR1 is SGHDN, CDR2 FVKESK, per germline. The CDR3 reads CASSYIRDEQFF. As DNA, the CDR3 is TGTGCCAGCAGCTATATAAGAGACGAGCAGTTCTTC.

Turning to this clonotype: At one boundary the junction diverges from the germline segment, which might be a read error. The chain carries TRBV29-1 and TRBJ2-1, with a possible D match to TRBD2 (5 bases). The CDR3 length is 12 residues. Germline assignment: CDR1 SQVTM and CDR2 ANQGSEA. CDR3: CGVLSAAHEQFF. The DNA of the CDR3 is TGCGGCGTCCTTTCAGCGGCACATGAGCAGTTCTTC.

This chain uses TRBV20-1 with TRBJ2-3; no firm D call. Trimming stripped 4 bases from V and 1 base from J, with 6 bases between. In germline, CDR1 is DFQATT, CDR2 SNEGSKA (reference sequence). The CDR3 length is 12 residues. The CDR3 region has the DNA TGCAGTGCTAAACTCGGCACAGATACGCAGTATTTT. Its translation is CSAKLGTDTQYF.

The chain links TRBV12-3 or TRBV12-4 to TRBJ1-5; D remains unclear. With 5 bases removed from V and 1 base from J, the gap between germline ends came to 12 bases. This CDR3 has 15 residues. The DNA for the CDR3 is TGTGCCAGCAGTCCCCGCACCGGGAGCAATCAGCCCCAGCATTTT. This translates into CASSPRTGSNQPQHF.

J is TRBJ1-2 and V is TRBV6-5; D gene unclear. CDR3 size: 13 residues. Germline CDR1 MNHEY, CDR2 SVGAGI. Trimming took off 3 bases at V and 8 bases at J, with 13 bases between the two ends. CDR3 sequence (DNA): TGTGCCAGCAGTTATGGAGGGTGGGGAGGCTACACCTTC. Translated, it gives CASSYGGWGGYTF.

This chain uses TRBV28 with TRBJ1-2, with 8 bases fitting TRBD1. This CDR3 spans 17 amino acids. The germline V gene encodes CDR1 MDHEN and CDR2 SYDVKM. V lost 2 bases to trimming and J lost 7 bases; unmatched junction nucleotides: 15. CDR3 residues: CASSLRPGTGPAGGYTF. The CDR3 DNA follows: TGTGCCAGCAGTTTAAGACCGGGGACAGGCCCAGCGGGTGGCTACACCTTC.

The V and J genes are TRBV29-1 and TRBJ1-2; D call uncertain. This CDR3 spans 10 amino acids. Per the germline V gene, CDR1 is SQVTM and CDR2 is ANQGSEA. V was cut by 4 bases and J by 6 bases, with 6 bases left in between. CDR3 in amino acids: CSVGVDGYTF. The CDR3 DNA reads TGCAGCGTTGGAGTCGATGGCTACACCTTC.

This chain links TRBV2 with TRBJ2-6; 8 bases fit TRBD1. Germline-derived CDR1 and CDR2 are SNHLY and FYNNEI. Trimming took 7 bases from V and 0 from J; bases not matched to a gene: 5. This CDR3 region has 16 residues. CDR3 region: CASMGTGHSGANVLTF. CDR3 coding DNA: TGTGCCAGCATGGGGACAGGACACTCTGGGGCCAACGTCCTGACTTTC.

This chain uses TRBV3-1 with TRBJ2-5, with 7 bases fitting TRBD2. V was pared by 3 bases and J by 5 bases, with 9 bases of the junction left unmatched. Germline assignment: CDR1 LGHDT and CDR2 YNNKEL (reference sequence). The CDR3 is made up of 15 amino acids. The CDR3 nucleotides read TGTGCCAGCAGCCATGTCGGGGGGAGCATGGAGACCCAGTACTTC. It yields the protein CASSHVGGSMETQYF.